The entry below gives a single T cell receptor beta chain sequence along with its context. Its matching antigen is unknown. The data derive from a study of regulatory T cells. General study findings and limits: Regulatory T cells showed the strongest V-J pair restriction and V/J gene skewing among patient repertoires. Hydrophobic residues at CDR3 positions 6 and 7 were enriched in conventional CD4+ T cells of CD3G-deficient patients.

Primers: 52 TRBV forward and 13 TRBJ reverse. The protocol was immunoSEQ multiplex PCR, while the TCRdb copy is restricted to in-frame clones and leaves out a portion. The sample consists of about 35,000 clones, around nine tenths of them appearing once. Every patient with CD3G deficiency had evidence of autoimmunity. Patients aged 2 to 39 years had fewer naive T cells. Sorting split CD4+ cells into CD25-high CD127-low Tregs and CD25-low CD127-high conventional T cells. The sequence came from a person under 35 with CD3G deficiency. The source material was conventional CD4+ T cells sorted from blood.

The CDR3 nucleotides are TGTGCCAGCAGCCGCCGGGACAGGGTCTGGCGTTCACCCCTCCACTTT. As protein: CASSRRDRVWRSPLHF. This chain connects TRBV2 to TRBJ1-6, with 9 bases identical to TRBD1. V was clipped by 6 bases and J by 9 bases; unmatched bases: 12. Germline CDR1 SNHLY, CDR2 FYNNEI. The CDR3 consists of 16 residues.